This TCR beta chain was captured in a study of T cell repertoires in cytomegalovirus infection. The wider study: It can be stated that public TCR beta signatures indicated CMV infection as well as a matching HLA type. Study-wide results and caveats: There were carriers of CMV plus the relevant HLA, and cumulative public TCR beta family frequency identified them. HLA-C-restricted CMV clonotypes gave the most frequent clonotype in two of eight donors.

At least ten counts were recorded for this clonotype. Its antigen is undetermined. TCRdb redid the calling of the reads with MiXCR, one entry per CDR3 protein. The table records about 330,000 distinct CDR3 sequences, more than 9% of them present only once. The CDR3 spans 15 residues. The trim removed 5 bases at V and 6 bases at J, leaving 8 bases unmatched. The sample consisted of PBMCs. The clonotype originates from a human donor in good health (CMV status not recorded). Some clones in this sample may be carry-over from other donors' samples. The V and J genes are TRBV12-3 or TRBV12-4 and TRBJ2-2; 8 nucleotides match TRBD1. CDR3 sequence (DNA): TGTGCCAGCAGTCTTCGCCTACAGGGGGCCGGGGAGCTGTTTTTT. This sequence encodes CASSLRLQGAGELFF.